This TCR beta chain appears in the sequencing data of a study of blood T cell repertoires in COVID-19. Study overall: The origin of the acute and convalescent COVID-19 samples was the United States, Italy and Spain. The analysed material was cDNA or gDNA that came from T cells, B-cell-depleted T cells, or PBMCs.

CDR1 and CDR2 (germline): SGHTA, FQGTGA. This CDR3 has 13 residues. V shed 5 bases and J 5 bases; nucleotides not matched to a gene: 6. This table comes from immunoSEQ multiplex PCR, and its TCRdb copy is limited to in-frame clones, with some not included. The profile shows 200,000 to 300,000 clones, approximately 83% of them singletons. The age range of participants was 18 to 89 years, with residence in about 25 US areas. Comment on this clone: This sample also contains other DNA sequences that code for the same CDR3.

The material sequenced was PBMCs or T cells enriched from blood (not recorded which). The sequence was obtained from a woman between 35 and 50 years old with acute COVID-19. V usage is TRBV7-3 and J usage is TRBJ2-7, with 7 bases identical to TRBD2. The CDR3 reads CASSPTSLHEQYF. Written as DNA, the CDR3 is TGTGCCAGCAGCCCGACTAGCTTGCACGAGCAGTACTTC.